This TCR beta chain was sequenced during a study of blood T cell repertoires in COVID-19. Study as a whole: There were acute and convalescent COVID-19 samples, and they came from the United States, Italy and Spain.

Seattle researchers signed up patients amid active infection and tracked them longitudinally. This clone was picked up a small number of times. Study processing details: Amplified reference gene primers provided the basis for estimating nucleated cell counts. TCRdb's table, derived via immunoSEQ multiplex PCR, lists solely in-frame clones and lacks some. V and J calls and clone size are copied from that table; D and trimming were computed from the DNA. Among 110,000 or so clones listed, 85% were seen once. The CDR3 sequence is 15 residues long. V was clipped by 3 bases and J by 1 base; unmatched bases: 1. Germline V gene data show CDR1 as SGHTA and CDR2 as FQGNSA.

Sequencing input: peripheral blood. J is TRBJ2-1 and V is TRBV7-2, with 9 bases lining up with TRBD1. The clonotype comes from a woman in her sixties or seventies with COVID-19, enrolled during active disease. The CDR3 spells CASSLGTGSYNEQFF. Here the CDR3 DNA reads TGTGCCAGCAGCTTGGGGACAGGGTCCTACAATGAGCAGTTCTTC.